The clone carrying this T cell receptor beta chain was detected once. Trimming took 0 bases from V and 8 from J, leaving 15 bases between them. The CDR3 length is 15 residues. Germline V gene sequence: CDR1 SGDLS, CDR2 YYNGEE. Autoimmune disease history or systemic immunosuppression was exclusionary. This specimen comes from a study of OX40 agonist ivuxolimab in advanced cancers. Clones were read by immunoSEQ multiplex PCR, and TCRdb kept only the in-frame ones, dropping some. The table shows over 65,000 clones, with roughly 92% occurring only once. The chain recombines TRBV9 with TRBJ2-1, with D perhaps matching TRBD1 (6 bases). Here the sequenced sample was CD4+ or CD8+ T cells sorted from blood, taken in a trial of the OX40 agonist ivuxolimab. The receptor comes from an adult with an advanced solid tumor such as melanoma, head and neck, liver or kidney cancer. This chain's CDR3 is CASSVGAGDGDEQFF. The DNA of the CDR3 is TGTGCCAGCAGCGTAGGGGCAGGGGATGGCGATGAGCAGTTCTTC. Full variable domain (rest looked up from reference TRBV9 and TRBJ2-1): DSGVTQTPKHLITATGQRVTLRCSPRSGDLSVYWYQQSLDQGLQFLIQYYNGEERAKGNILERFSAQQFPDLHSELNLSSLELGDSALYFCASSVGAGDGDEQFFGPGTRLTVL.